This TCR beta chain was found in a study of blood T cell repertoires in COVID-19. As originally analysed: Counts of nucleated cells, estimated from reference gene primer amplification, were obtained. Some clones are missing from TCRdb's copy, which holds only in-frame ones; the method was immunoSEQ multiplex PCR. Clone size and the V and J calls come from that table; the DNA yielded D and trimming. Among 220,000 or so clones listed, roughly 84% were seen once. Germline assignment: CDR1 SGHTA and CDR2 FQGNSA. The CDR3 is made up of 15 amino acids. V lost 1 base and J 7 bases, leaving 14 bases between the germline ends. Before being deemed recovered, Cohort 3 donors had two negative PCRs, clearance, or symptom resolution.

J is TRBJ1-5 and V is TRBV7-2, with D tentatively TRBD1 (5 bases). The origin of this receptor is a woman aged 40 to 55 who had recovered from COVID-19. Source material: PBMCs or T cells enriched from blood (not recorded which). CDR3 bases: TGTGCCAGCAGCTTAGAAGTAGGGCAGGGCCAGCCCCAGCATTTT. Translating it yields CASSLEVGQGQPQHF. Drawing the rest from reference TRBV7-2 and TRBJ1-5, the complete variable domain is GAGVSQSPSNKVTEKGKDVELRCDPISGHTALYWYRQSLGQGLEFLIYFQGNSAPDKSGLPSDRFSAERTGGSVSTLTIQRTQQEDSAVYLCASSLEVGQGQPQHFGDGTRLSIL.